A single sample gave rise to the 22 T cell receptor beta chains below, sequenced in a study of T cell repertoires in cytomegalovirus infection. Each CDR3 protein is one row after TCRdb ran MiXCR on the reads. The data hold about 600,000 distinct CDR3 sequences, with approximately 24% observed a single time. Specimen: CD8+ T cells from PBMCs. These receptor sequences come from a human donor in good health (CMV status not recorded). Some clones in this sample may be carry-over from other donors' samples.

In its sample, this clonotype was seen many times. V and J are TRBV5-4 and TRBJ2-1; no clear D. The CDR3 loop spans 14 amino acids. Germline V CDR1 and CDR2: SGHNT, YYREEE (reference sequence). Trimming stripped 4 bases from V and 8 bases from J, with 16 bases between. CDR3 protein: CASSPGHTGYEQFF. CDR3 in DNA: TGTGCCAGCAGCCCGGGTCATACCGGCTATGAGCAGTTCTTC.

This clonotype was recorded at least ten times. V and J are TRBV28 and TRBJ1-5, with D perhaps matching TRBD1 (5 bases). CDR3 size: 18 residues. Deletions cut 6 bases from V and 2 bases from J, with 23 bases between. In germline, CDR1 is MDHEN, CDR2 SYDVKM. CDR3 in DNA: TGTGCCAGCAGGATTCTAAGAGCCAGGGCGGGAGGCAATCAGCCCCAGCATTTT. This sequence encodes CASRILRARAGGNQPQHF.

Turning to this clonotype: One end of the junction does not line up with germline, which may come from a read error. V usage is TRBV7-2 and J usage is TRBJ2-1, with 11 bases aligning to TRBD2. The CDR3 covers 15 residues. Germline loops: CDR1 SGHTA, CDR2 FQGNSA. CDR3 bases: TGTGCCAACAGCCAGGGACTAGCGGTCTACAATGAGCAGTTCTTC. Translated: CANSQGLAVYNEQFF.

This clonotype occurred many times. The chain recombines TRBV28 with TRBJ2-1; TRBD1 aligns across 7 bases. After removal of 2 bases from V and 5 bases from J, the junction contained 6 bases not matched to a gene. Germline CDR1 and CDR2: MDHEN and SYDVKM. The CDR3 runs 15 residues. The CDR3: CASSLVGQLDNEQFF. CDR3 coding DNA: TGTGCCAGCAGTTTAGTGGGACAGCTAGACAATGAGCAGTTCTTC.

Many counts were recorded for this clonotype. The chain uses TRBV11-1 and TRBJ2-1; a weak D match, TRBD2 (6 bases). The CDR3 extends over 16 amino acids. Trimming took off 2 bases at V and 3 bases at J, with 14 bases between the two ends. The germline V gene has CDR1 SGHAT and CDR2 FQDESV (reference sequence). The CDR3 loop reads CASSLSRRVRYNEQFF. CDR3 DNA sequence: TGTGCCAGCAGCTTAAGTCGGAGGGTTCGCTACAATGAGCAGTTCTTC.

This clonotype was seen many times. V is TRBV7-6 and J is TRBJ2-1; 8 bases align to TRBD2. CDR1 SGHVS and CDR2 FNYEAQ come from the germline V gene. Trimming took 7 bases from V and 4 from J; bases not matched to a gene: 9. This CDR3 is built from 15 residues. CDR3 sequence reads: CASTQTSGRYNEQFF. CDR3 in DNA: TGTGCCAGCACACAGACAAGCGGGAGATACAATGAGCAGTTCTTC.

The chain recombines TRBV7-6 with TRBJ1-2; unclear D gene. This CDR3 is built from 11 residues. The V and J ends lost 5 bases and 8 bases respectively, with 9 bases between them. Germline CDR1 and CDR2: SGHVS and FNYEAQ. CDR3 sequence reads: CASSPDSGYTF. CDR3 nucleotides: TGTGCCAGCAGCCCCGACTCAGGCTACACCTTC.

Details on this clonotype: A read error may produce the germline difference seen at one junction end. The rearrangement joins TRBV24-1 to TRBJ2-1; D is uncertain. The CDR3 has 14 residues. Germline values: CDR1 KGHDR, CDR2 SFDVKD. The CDR3 bases are TGTGCCACCAGTGATTTGTGGCAGCTCAATGAGCAGTTGTTC. Its protein is CATSDLWQLNEQLF.

The rearrangement joins TRBV6-2 or TRBV6-3 to TRBJ2-1; 7 bases fit TRBD1. CDR1 and CDR2 (germline): MNHEY, SVGEGT. Germline trimming cut 5 bases from V and 10 bases from J; bases unmatched to any gene: 11. The CDR3 has 14 residues. The CDR3 loop reads CASSPGTVTREQFF. In nucleotides, the CDR3 is TGTGCCAGCAGTCCCGGGACAGTCACCCGGGAGCAGTTCTTC.

In its sample, this clonotype was seen many times. The chain uses TRBV7-2 and TRBJ2-7; D is ambiguous. Germline CDR1 reads SGHTA; CDR2 reads FQGNSA. This CDR3 has 13 residues. Trimming took 3 bases from V and 3 from J, leaving 9 bases between them. The CDR3 region has the DNA TGTGCCAGCAGCTTCCTCTCGTACTACGAGCAGTACTTC. Translating it yields CASSFLSYYEQYF.

The chain carries TRBV10-3 and TRBJ2-3, with 9 bases fitting TRBD2. The CDR3 loop spans 14 amino acids. CDR1 ENHRY and CDR2 SYGVKD come from the germline V gene. V dropped 11 bases and J dropped 0; count of bases not matched to a gene: 6. The CDR3 reads CASTGTSSTDTQYF. CDR3 DNA sequence: TGTGCCTCAACCGGGACTAGCAGCACAGATACGCAGTATTTT.

This sequence joins TRBV23-1 and TRBJ2-3; 7 bases fit TRBD1. TRBV23-1 is designated an ORF whose function remains uncertain. With V trimmed by 1 base and J by 0 bases, 10 bases remained unmatched. The length of the CDR3 is 18 residues. CDR3 sequence reads: CASSQFARQGRSTDTQYF. CDR3 DNA sequence: TGCGCCAGCAGTCAATTCGCGCGACAGGGTCGGAGCACAGATACGCAGTATTTT.

The chain recombines TRBV29-1 with TRBJ2-7; a possible D gene is TRBD2 (6 bases). Looked up from germline, CDR1 is SQVTM and CDR2 is ANQGSEA. The ends were cut back, 8 bases at V and 0 bases at J, with 11 bases in the middle. The CDR3 contains 12 residues. CDR3 protein: CSFRDFSYEQYF. CDR3 in DNA: TGCAGCTTCCGGGACTTCTCCTACGAGCAGTACTTC.

The chain combines TRBV6-1 with TRBJ1-6; no definite D call. The CDR3 length is 16 residues. Germline lookup yields CDR1 MNHNS and CDR2 SASEGT. V gave up 5 bases and J gave up 0 bases, with 11 bases separating them. The CDR3 DNA sequence: TGTGCCAGCAGTCGCGAAGGGTTCTCCTATAATTCACCCCTCCACTTT. Translated: CASSREGFSYNSPLHF.

This clonotype was counted only a few times. This rearrangement joins TRBV6-6 to TRBJ2-3, with no clear D. The CDR3 totals 14 residues. V lost 0 bases and J 3 bases, leaving 7 bases between the germline ends. CDR1 is MNHNY and CDR2 is SVGAGI in the germline V gene (reference sequence). In DNA form, the CDR3 reads TGTGCCAGCAGTTACTCTAAAATAACAGATACGCAGTATTTT. Protein: CASSYSKITDTQYF.

The sample holds many counts of this clonotype. V is TRBV7-6 and J is TRBJ2-1; no clear D gene. V was trimmed by 2 bases and J by 7 bases, leaving 9 bases between them. Germline V gene lookup returns CDR1 SGHVS and CDR2 FNYEAQ. This CDR3 spans 13 amino acids. As DNA, the CDR3 is TGTGCCAGCAGCTTAACTGAAGAGAATGAGCAGTTCTTC. Protein sequence: CASSLTEENEQFF. The complete variable domain, with remaining parts taken from reference TRBV7-6 and TRBJ2-1, reads GAGVSQSPRYKVTKRGQDVALRCDPISGHVSLYWYRQALGQGPEFLTYFNYEAQQDKSGLPNDRFSAERPEGSISTLTIQRTEQRDSAMYRCASSLTEENEQFFGPGTRLTVL.

In regard to this clonotype: A much larger clonotype is one base distant, so this may be a read error. This chain joins TRBV7-9 and TRBJ2-7; D gene ambiguous. Germline CDR1 reads SEHNR; CDR2 reads FQNEAQ (reference sequence). V was pared by 2 bases and J by 2 bases, with 7 bases between. CDR3 length equals 13 residues. CDR3 amino acids: CASSLMSTYEQYF. As DNA, the CDR3 is TGTGCCAGCAGCTTAATGAGCACCTACGAGCAGTACTTC.

This clonotype was seen many times. The V and J genes are TRBV29-1 and TRBJ1-1, with D unclear. Germline V gene lookup returns CDR1 SQVTM and CDR2 ANQGSEA. The CDR3 has 12 residues. V lost 6 bases and J lost 0, with 8 bases in between. The CDR3 nucleotides are TGCAGCGTCGGAAGGATGAACACTGAAGCTTTCTTT. It encodes CSVGRMNTEAFF.

The genes are TRBV7-9 and TRBJ2-3; tentatively, D is TRBD1 (6 bases). The CDR3 runs 14 residues. CDR1 and CDR2 (germline): SEHNR, FQNEAQ (reference sequence). Deletions cut 2 bases from V and 2 bases from J, with 8 bases between. CDR3 nucleotide sequence: TGTGCCAGCAGCTTAAGGACAGTCACAGATACGCAGTATTTT. It specifies CASSLRTVTDTQYF.

This clonotype has a handful of counts. The rearrangement joins TRBV11-2 to TRBJ1-1, with D uncertain. CDR1 SGHAT and CDR2 FQNNGV come from the germline V gene. V shed 3 bases and J shed 4 bases, with 18 bases lying between them. The CDR3 runs 16 residues. The CDR3 DNA follows: TGTGCCAGCAGCTTCGGGCGCCTAAGACGGACCACTGAAGCTTTCTTT. It is translated as CASSFGRLRRTTEAFF.

This clonotype was observed a few times. The CDR3 coding sequence is TGTGCCAGCAGTTTTCCGGGGTACAGGCAAGAGACCCAGTACTTC. It is translated as CASSFPGYRQETQYF. The rearrangement joins TRBV6-2 or TRBV6-3 to TRBJ2-5; perhaps D is TRBD1 or TRBD2 (5 bases each). Germline V gene lookup returns CDR1 MNHEY and CDR2 SVGEGT. The CDR3 runs to 15 residues. Trimming took 4 bases from V and 2 from J, leaving 14 bases between them.

This clonotype was counted only a few times. The genes are TRBV12-3 or TRBV12-4 and TRBJ2-2; D gene unclear. Trimming removed 10 bases from V and 5 bases from J, with 11 bases in between. CDR3 length: 12 residues. CDR3 sequence (DNA): TGTGCCACTCCCCTAGAAACCGGGGAGCTGTTTTTT. Its translation is CATPLETGELFF.